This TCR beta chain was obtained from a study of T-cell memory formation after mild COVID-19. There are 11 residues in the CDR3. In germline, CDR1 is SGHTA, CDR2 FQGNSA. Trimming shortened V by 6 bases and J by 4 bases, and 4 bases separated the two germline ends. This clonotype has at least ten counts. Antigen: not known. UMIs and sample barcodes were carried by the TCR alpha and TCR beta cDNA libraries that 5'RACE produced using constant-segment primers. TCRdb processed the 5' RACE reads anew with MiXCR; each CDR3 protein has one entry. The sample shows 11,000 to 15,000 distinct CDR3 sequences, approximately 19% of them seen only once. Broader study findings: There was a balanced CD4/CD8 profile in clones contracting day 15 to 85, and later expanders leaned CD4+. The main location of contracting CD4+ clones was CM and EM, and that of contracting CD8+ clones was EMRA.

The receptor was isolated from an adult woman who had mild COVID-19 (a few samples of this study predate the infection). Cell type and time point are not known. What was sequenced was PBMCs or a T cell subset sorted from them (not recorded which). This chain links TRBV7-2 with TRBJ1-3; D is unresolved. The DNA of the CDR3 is TGTGCCAGCAGTGAAGGAAACACCATATATTTT. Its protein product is CASSEGNTIYF.